The clone carrying this T cell receptor beta chain was observed many times. TCR beta CDR3 region amplification was performed from RNA transcripts. TCR CDR3 underwent first-round RT-PCR with the HTBI primer set. TCRdb processed the multiplex PCR reads anew with MiXCR; each CDR3 protein has one entry. This table has 550,000 to 650,000 distinct CDR3 sequences, about 15% appearing once. CDR1 and CDR2 (germline): MDHEN, SYDVKM. The CDR3 extends over 13 amino acids. Trimming stripped 7 bases from V and 2 bases from J, with 11 bases between. The sample belongs to a study of T cells in Graves' hyperthyroidism and ophthalmopathy. Study summary: The blood sample was taken at first diagnosis, before treatment began.

Subjects aged 18 to 65 presented with newly diagnosed hyperthyroidism of less than 2 months' duration. Uncontrolled infection, other autoimmune disease, pregnancy or lactation disqualified patients from enrolment. Material: blood. This chain uses TRBV28 with TRBJ1-2; D is possibly TRBD1 (6 bases). The source is a woman aged 30 to 39 with Graves' hyperthyroidism that later progressed to Graves' ophthalmopathy. This CDR3 is CASILTGNYGYTF. CDR3 sequence (DNA): TGTGCCAGCATCCTAACAGGGAACTATGGCTACACCTTC.